This is a list of T cell receptor beta chains from one sample in a study of blood T cell repertoires in COVID-19. Assay used: immunoSEQ multiplex PCR; TCRdb lists only in-frame clones, some missing. Found here are 390,000 or so clones, over 75% of them singletons; the top ten hold more than 9%. What was sequenced was peripheral blood. The receptors stem from a woman younger than 45 with COVID-19, enrolled during active disease. Both conserved end residues are part of each CDR3. Each record gives: clone size, D gene, V gene, J gene, CDR3 DNA, CDR3 protein. A D gene is named only where the DNA matches it firmly. Not all rows give a size; the values are once, few, many and, for expanded clones, a class.

clone size: NA
D gene: TRBD2
V gene: TRBV18
J gene: TRBJ2-3
CDR3 DNA: TGTGCCAGCTCACTTCTACTAGCGGAATCTAGCACAGATACGCAGTATTTT
CDR3 protein: CASSLLLAESSTDTQYF

clone size: NA
D gene: NA
V gene: TRBV12-5
J gene: TRBJ1-6
CDR3 DNA: TGTGCTAGTGGCTCTGACAGTGGGGCCCTCCACTTT
CDR3 protein: CASGSDSGALHF

clone size: NA
D gene: TRBD1
V gene: TRBV3-1/TRBV3-2
J gene: TRBJ2-1
CDR3 DNA: TGTGCCAGCAGCCAAGATTTAGAGGGGGCTGTCTACAATGAGCAGTTCTTC
CDR3 protein: CASSQDLEGAVYNEQFF

clone size: NA
D gene: NA
V gene: TRBV18
J gene: TRBJ2-1
CDR3 DNA: TGTGCCAGCTCGGTAGGGGGCAATGAGCAGTTCTTC
CDR3 protein: CASSVGGNEQFF

clone size: NA
D gene: NA
V gene: TRBV28
J gene: TRBJ1-5
CDR3 DNA: TGTGCCAGCGGACAGTTAAGCAATCAGCCCCAGCATTTT
CDR3 protein: CASGQLSNQPQHF

clone size: few
D gene: TRBD1
V gene: TRBV7-9
J gene: TRBJ1-6
CDR3 DNA: TGTGCCAGCAGCACGACAGGGGGCCCTTCACCCCTCCACTTT
CDR3 protein: CASSTTGGPSPLHF

clone size: NA
D gene: TRBD2
V gene: TRBV30
J gene: TRBJ2-5
CDR3 DNA: TGTGCCTGGAGTGCATTCGCGGGGGGTGTCGAGACCCAGTACTTC
CDR3 protein: CAWSAFAGGVETQYF

clone size: NA
D gene: TRBD1
V gene: TRBV5-1
J gene: TRBJ2-2
CDR3 DNA: TGCGCCAGCAGCGGGCAGGGGGCCTTCACCGGGGAGCTGTTTTTT
CDR3 protein: CASSGQGAFTGELFF

clone size: NA
D gene: TRBD2
V gene: TRBV7-3
J gene: TRBJ2-1
CDR3 DNA: TGTGCCAGCGGCGGGAGCTACAATGAGCAGTTCTTC
CDR3 protein: CASGGSYNEQFF

clone size: NA
D gene: NA
V gene: TRBV30
J gene: TRBJ1-4
CDR3 DNA: TGTGCCTGGAGCGCTGACAGTTTTAATGAAAAACTGTTTTTT
CDR3 protein: CAWSADSFNEKLFF

clone size: NA
D gene: NA
V gene: TRBV6-5
J gene: TRBJ2-7
CDR3 DNA: TGTGCCAGCTCTCGGACAGAAGCCTACGAGCAGTACTTC
CDR3 protein: CASSRTEAYEQYF

clone size: NA
D gene: TRBD1
V gene: TRBV7-2
J gene: TRBJ2-4
CDR3 DNA: TGTGCCAGCAGCTTAGTGGGACAGGGAAACATTCAGTACTTC
CDR3 protein: CASSLVGQGNIQYF

clone size: NA
D gene: TRBD2
V gene: TRBV28
J gene: TRBJ2-7
CDR3 DNA: TGTGCCAGCAGTTTACCAGCGGGAGGCCGTGCGGTCGAGCAGTACTTC
CDR3 protein: CASSLPAGGRAVEQYF

clone size: NA
D gene: NA
V gene: TRBV6-2/TRBV6-3
J gene: TRBJ2-3
CDR3 DNA: TGTGCCAGCAGTGACAGTGTTTCGCAGTATTTT
CDR3 protein: CASSDSVSQYF

clone size: NA
D gene: NA
V gene: TRBV2
J gene: TRBJ2-5
CDR3 DNA: TGTGCCAGCAGTGGTTCCGGGACCCAGTACTTC
CDR3 protein: CASSGSGTQYF

clone size: NA
D gene: TRBD2
V gene: TRBV5-1
J gene: TRBJ2-7
CDR3 DNA: TGCGCCAGCAGCTTGGCTCGGGCGGGAGGTCGCGAGCAGTACTTC
CDR3 protein: CASSLARAGGREQYF

clone size: NA
D gene: NA
V gene: TRBV7-9
J gene: TRBJ1-2
CDR3 DNA: TGTGCCAGCAGCTTAGGCGGCAGCGGCATCTATGGCTACACCTTC
CDR3 protein: CASSLGGSGIYGYTF

clone size: once
D gene: NA
V gene: TRBV5-1
J gene: TRBJ1-1
CDR3 DNA: TGCGCCAGCAGCCAGGGCAGTCGGACTGAAGCTTTCTTT
CDR3 protein: CASSQGSRTEAFF

clone size: NA
D gene: NA
V gene: TRBV30
J gene: TRBJ1-5
CDR3 DNA: TGTGCCTGGGGGAGGGATAGCAATCAGCCCCAGCATTTT
CDR3 protein: CAWGRDSNQPQHF

clone size: NA
D gene: TRBD2
V gene: TRBV27
J gene: TRBJ2-7
CDR3 DNA: TGTGCCAGCAGTTTTCAACTAGCGGAGGCCGTGGGCGAGCAGTACTTC
CDR3 protein: CASSFQLAEAVGEQYF

clone size: NA
D gene: NA
V gene: TRBV28
J gene: TRBJ1-3
CDR3 DNA: TGTGCCAGCAGCCCCGGGGGGTCTGGAAACACCATATATTTT
CDR3 protein: CASSPGGSGNTIYF

clone size: once
D gene: TRBD2
V gene: TRBV10-3
J gene: TRBJ2-5
CDR3 DNA: TGTGCCATCAGTGGCGGGACTAGCGGAGATCGAGAGACCCAGTACTTC
CDR3 protein: CAISGGTSGDRETQYF

clone size: NA
D gene: NA
V gene: TRBV19
J gene: TRBJ1-3
CDR3 DNA: TGTGCCAGTAGTATTGGAATTACAGGGATCGGAAAAAACACCATATATTTT
CDR3 protein: CASSIGITGIGKNTIYF

clone size: NA
D gene: TRBD2
V gene: TRBV5-1
J gene: TRBJ2-7
CDR3 DNA: TGCGCCAGCAGCTTCCCCGGACTAGCGGGAGACTACGAGCAGTACTTC
CDR3 protein: CASSFPGLAGDYEQYF

clone size: NA
D gene: NA
V gene: TRBV5-4
J gene: TRBJ2-7
CDR3 DNA: TGTGCCAGCAGCTTTGTCAACTCGGGGGTCGCGGTGACCTACGAGCAGTACTTC
CDR3 protein: CASSFVNSGVAVTYEQYF

clone size: NA
D gene: TRBD1
V gene: TRBV4-3
J gene: TRBJ1-4
CDR3 DNA: TGCGCCAGCAGCCAGGGGGACAGGAGTAATGAAAAACTGTTTTTT
CDR3 protein: CASSQGDRSNEKLFF

clone size: NA
D gene: NA
V gene: TRBV28
J gene: TRBJ1-2
CDR3 DNA: TGTGCCAGCAGTTTTCCAGGAAACTATGGCTACACCTTC
CDR3 protein: CASSFPGNYGYTF

clone size: NA
D gene: TRBD2
V gene: TRBV11-2
J gene: TRBJ2-5
CDR3 DNA: TGTGCCAGCAGCTTAGAGCCTAGCGGTCCGGGGACCCAGTACTTC
CDR3 protein: CASSLEPSGPGTQYF

clone size: NA
D gene: TRBD1
V gene: TRBV9
J gene: TRBJ2-2
CDR3 DNA: TGTGCCAGCAGCGTAGCTGAGACAGGGATCACCGGGGAGCTGTTTTTT
CDR3 protein: CASSVAETGITGELFF

clone size: NA
D gene: NA
V gene: TRBV9
J gene: TRBJ2-7
CDR3 DNA: TGTGCCAGCAGCCAATGGGGGGACAGCGAGGCCGAGCAGTACTTC
CDR3 protein: CASSQWGDSEAEQYF

clone size: NA
D gene: TRBD2
V gene: TRBV19
J gene: TRBJ2-1
CDR3 DNA: TGTGCCAGTAGAGCCGGGACTAGCTGGTACAATGAGCAGTTCTTC
CDR3 protein: CASRAGTSWYNEQFF

clone size: NA
D gene: NA
V gene: TRBV27
J gene: TRBJ1-3
CDR3 DNA: TGTGCCAGCAGTCCCAGGGTTTCTGGAAACACCATATATTTT
CDR3 protein: CASSPRVSGNTIYF

clone size: NA
D gene: TRBD1
V gene: TRBV11-2
J gene: TRBJ1-2
CDR3 DNA: TGTGCCAGCAGCTTTCCGGGGACAGACGGCTATGGCTACACCTTC
CDR3 protein: CASSFPGTDGYGYTF

clone size: NA
D gene: NA
V gene: TRBV7-3
J gene: TRBJ1-3
CDR3 DNA: TGTGCCAGCAGCTCACAGGGCCTCTCTGGAAACACCATATATTTT
CDR3 protein: CASSSQGLSGNTIYF

clone size: NA
D gene: NA
V gene: TRBV12-3/TRBV12-4
J gene: TRBJ1-1
CDR3 DNA: TGTGCCAGCAGTCCCAGGGTGAACACTGAAGCTTTCTTT
CDR3 protein: CASSPRVNTEAFF

clone size: NA
D gene: NA
V gene: TRBV7-6
J gene: TRBJ2-1
CDR3 DNA: TGTGCCAGCAGCCTCGATGGAGAGGTCAATGAGCAGTTCTTC
CDR3 protein: CASSLDGEVNEQFF

clone size: NA
D gene: TRBD1
V gene: TRBV11-1
J gene: TRBJ2-3
CDR3 DNA: TGTGCCAGCAGCTCGGGACAGGGCTATACAGATACGCAGTATTTT
CDR3 protein: CASSSGQGYTDTQYF

clone size: NA
D gene: TRBD2
V gene: TRBV9
J gene: TRBJ2-3
CDR3 DNA: TGTGCCAGCACCCTTGGGGCGGGAGCGGGGAGAGATACGCAGTATTTT
CDR3 protein: CASTLGAGAGRDTQYF

clone size: NA
D gene: NA
V gene: TRBV7-2
J gene: TRBJ2-3
CDR3 DNA: TGTGCCAGCAGCTTTCAGGGTATCGAGAGAGATACGCAGTATTTT
CDR3 protein: CASSFQGIERDTQYF

clone size: NA
D gene: TRBD1
V gene: TRBV19
J gene: TRBJ2-3
CDR3 DNA: TGTGCCAGTAGTACCTGGGACAGGTCAGAAGATACGCAGTATTTT
CDR3 protein: CASSTWDRSEDTQYF

clone size: NA
D gene: TRBD2
V gene: TRBV4-1
J gene: TRBJ2-1
CDR3 DNA: TGCGCCAGCAGCCCTCGACTAGCGGGAGAGGCCAATGAGCAGTTCTTC
CDR3 protein: CASSPRLAGEANEQFF

clone size: NA
D gene: TRBD1
V gene: TRBV27
J gene: TRBJ2-7
CDR3 DNA: TGTGCCAGCAGTTCATTTCAGTCCGGGACAGGGGTCCCCGAGCAGTACTTC
CDR3 protein: CASSSFQSGTGVPEQYF